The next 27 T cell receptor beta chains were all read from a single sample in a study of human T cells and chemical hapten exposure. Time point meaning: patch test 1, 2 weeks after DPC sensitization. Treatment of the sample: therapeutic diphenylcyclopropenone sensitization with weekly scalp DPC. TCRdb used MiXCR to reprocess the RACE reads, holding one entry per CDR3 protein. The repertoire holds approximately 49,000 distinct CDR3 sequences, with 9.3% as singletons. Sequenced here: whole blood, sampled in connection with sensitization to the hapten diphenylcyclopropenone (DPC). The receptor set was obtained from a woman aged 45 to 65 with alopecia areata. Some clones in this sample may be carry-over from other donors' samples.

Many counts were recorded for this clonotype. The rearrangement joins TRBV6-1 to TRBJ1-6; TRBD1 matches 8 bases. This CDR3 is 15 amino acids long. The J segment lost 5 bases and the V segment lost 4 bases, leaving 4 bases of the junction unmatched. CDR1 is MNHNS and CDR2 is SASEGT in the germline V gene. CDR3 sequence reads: CASSARTGNNSPLHF. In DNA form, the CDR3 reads TGTGCCAGCAGTGCAAGGACAGGGAATAATTCACCCCTCCACTTT.

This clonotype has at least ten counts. For the CDR3, the DNA is TGCAGTGCTAGAATAGCGGGAGGGACCACAGATACGCAGTATTTT. Translating gives CSARIAGGTTDTQYF. V usage is TRBV20-1 and J usage is TRBJ2-3; 11 positions agree with TRBD2. This CDR3 has 15 amino acids. CDR1 and CDR2 from the germline V gene are DFQATT and SNEGSKA (reference sequence). After removal of 2 bases from V and 2 bases from J, the junction contained 3 bases not matched to a gene.

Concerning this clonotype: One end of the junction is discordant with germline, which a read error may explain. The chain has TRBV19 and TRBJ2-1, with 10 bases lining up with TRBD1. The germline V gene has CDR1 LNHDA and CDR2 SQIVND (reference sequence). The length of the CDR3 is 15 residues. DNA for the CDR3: TGTGCCAGTAGTATAGGGGGACAGGGGAACAAAGAGCAGTTCTTC. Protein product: CASSIGGQGNKEQFF.

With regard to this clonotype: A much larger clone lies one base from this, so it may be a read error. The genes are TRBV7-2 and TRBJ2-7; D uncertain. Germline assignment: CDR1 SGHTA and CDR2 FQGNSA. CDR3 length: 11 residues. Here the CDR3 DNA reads TGTGCCAGCAGCCCGCACTACGAGCTGTACTTC. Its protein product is CASSPHYELYF.

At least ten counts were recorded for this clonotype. The DNA for the CDR3 is TGTGCCTGGCAATTTCCGGGACGGGGAGGTCAGCCCCAGCATTTT. Amino acid sequence: CAWQFPGRGGQPQHF. The V gene is TRBV30, the J gene TRBJ1-5; D possibly corresponds to TRBD1 (5 bases). The CDR3 contains 15 residues. V lost 5 bases and J lost 6, with 20 bases in between. The germline gives CDR1 GTSNPN, CDR2 SVGIG (reference sequence).

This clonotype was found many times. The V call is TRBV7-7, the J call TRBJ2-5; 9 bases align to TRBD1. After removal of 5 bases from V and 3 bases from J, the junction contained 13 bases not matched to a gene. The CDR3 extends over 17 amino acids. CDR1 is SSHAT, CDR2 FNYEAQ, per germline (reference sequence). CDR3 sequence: CASSVMGGTGREETQYF. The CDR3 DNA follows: TGTGCCAGCAGCGTAATGGGAGGGACAGGGAGGGAAGAGACCCAGTACTTC.

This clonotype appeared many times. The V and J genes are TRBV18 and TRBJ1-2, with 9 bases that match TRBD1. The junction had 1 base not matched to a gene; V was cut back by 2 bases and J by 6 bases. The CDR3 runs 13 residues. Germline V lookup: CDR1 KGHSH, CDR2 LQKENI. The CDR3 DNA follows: TGTGCCAGCTCACCAGACAGGGGGAATGGCTACACCTTC. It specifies CASSPDRGNGYTF.

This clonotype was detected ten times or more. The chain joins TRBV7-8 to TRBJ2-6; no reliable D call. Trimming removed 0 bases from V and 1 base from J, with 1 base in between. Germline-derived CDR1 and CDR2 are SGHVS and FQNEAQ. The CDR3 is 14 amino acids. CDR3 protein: CASSLASGANVLTF. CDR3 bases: TGTGCCAGCAGCTTAGCGTCTGGGGCCAACGTCCTGACTTTC.

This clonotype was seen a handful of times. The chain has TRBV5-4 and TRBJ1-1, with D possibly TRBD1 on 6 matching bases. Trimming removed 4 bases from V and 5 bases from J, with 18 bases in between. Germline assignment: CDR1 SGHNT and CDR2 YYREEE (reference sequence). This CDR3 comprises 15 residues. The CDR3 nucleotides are TGTGCCAGCAGCCTCCCGACAGGCGAGGTTACTGAAGCTTTCTTT. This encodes CASSLPTGEVTEAFF. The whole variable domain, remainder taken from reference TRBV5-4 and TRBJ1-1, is ETGVTQSPTHLIKTRGQQVTLRCSSQSGHNTVSWYQQALGQGPQFIFQYYREEENGRGNFPPRFSGLQFPNYSSELNVNALELDDSALYLCASSLPTGEVTEAFFGQGTRLTVV.

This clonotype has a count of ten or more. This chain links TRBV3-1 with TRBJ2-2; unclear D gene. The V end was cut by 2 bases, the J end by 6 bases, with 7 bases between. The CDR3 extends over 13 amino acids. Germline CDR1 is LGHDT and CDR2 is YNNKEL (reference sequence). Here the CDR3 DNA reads TGTGCCAGCAGCCAAACCAGTTCCGGGGAGCTGTTTTTT. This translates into CASSQTSSGELFF.

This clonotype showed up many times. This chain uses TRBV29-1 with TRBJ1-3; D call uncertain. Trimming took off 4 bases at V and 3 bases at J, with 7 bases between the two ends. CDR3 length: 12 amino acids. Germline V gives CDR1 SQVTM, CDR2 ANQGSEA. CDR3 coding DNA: TGCAGCGTTGTCCACATTGGAAACACCATATATTTT. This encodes CSVVHIGNTIYF.

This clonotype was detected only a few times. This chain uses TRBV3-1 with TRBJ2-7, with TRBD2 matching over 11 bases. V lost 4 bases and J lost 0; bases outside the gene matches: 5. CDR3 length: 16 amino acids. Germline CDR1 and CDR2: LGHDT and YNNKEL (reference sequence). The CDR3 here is CASSPWTSGSSYEQYF. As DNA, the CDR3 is TGTGCCAGCAGCCCTTGGACTAGCGGGTCCTCCTACGAGCAGTACTTC.

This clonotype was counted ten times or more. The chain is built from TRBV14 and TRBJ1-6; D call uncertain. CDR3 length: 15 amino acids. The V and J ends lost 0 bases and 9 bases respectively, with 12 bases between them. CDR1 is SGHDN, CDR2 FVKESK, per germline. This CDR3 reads CASSQDLTSGSPLHF. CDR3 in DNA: TGTGCCAGCAGCCAAGATTTGACCAGTGGTTCACCCCTCCACTTT.

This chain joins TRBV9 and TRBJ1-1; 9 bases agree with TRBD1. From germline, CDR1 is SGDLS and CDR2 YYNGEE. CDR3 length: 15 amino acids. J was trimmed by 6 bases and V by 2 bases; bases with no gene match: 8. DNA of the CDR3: TGTGCCAGCAGCGTTACAGGGGGCTTGACACCTGAAGCTTTCTTT. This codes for CASSVTGGLTPEAFF.

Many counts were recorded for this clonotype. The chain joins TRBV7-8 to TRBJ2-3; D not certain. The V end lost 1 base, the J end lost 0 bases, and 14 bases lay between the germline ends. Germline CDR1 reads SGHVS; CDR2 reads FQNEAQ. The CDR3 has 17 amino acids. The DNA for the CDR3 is TGTGCCAGCAGCTTAGGGTATGCGGCAGCTAGCACAGATACGCAGTATTTT. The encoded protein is CASSLGYAAASTDTQYF.

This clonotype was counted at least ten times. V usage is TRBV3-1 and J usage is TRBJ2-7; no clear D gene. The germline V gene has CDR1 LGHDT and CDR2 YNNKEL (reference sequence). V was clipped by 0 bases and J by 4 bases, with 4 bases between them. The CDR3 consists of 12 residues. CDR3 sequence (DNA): TGTGCCAGCAGCCAAGATCTGTACGAGCAGTACTTC. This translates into CASSQDLYEQYF.

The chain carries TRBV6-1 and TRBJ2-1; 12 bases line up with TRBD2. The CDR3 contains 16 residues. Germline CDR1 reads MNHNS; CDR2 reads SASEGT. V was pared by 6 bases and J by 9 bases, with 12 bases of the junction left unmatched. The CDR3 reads CASRERGLAGNGEQFF. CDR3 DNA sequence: TGTGCCAGCAGAGAAAGGGGACTAGCGGGTAACGGTGAGCAGTTCTTC.

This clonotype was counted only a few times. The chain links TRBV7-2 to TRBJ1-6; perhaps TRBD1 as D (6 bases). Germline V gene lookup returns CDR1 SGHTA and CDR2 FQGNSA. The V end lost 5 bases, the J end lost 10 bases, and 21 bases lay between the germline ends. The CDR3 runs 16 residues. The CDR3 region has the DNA TGTGCCAGCAGCGAACAGGGTTTCGGTTATTTCTCACCCCTCCACTTT. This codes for CASSEQGFGYFSPLHF.

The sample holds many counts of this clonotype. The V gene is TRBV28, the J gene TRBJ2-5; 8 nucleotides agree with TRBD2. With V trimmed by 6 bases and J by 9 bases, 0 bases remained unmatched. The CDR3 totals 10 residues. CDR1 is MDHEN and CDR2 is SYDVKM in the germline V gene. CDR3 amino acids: CASSGRAQYF. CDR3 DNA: TGTGCCAGCAGCGGGAGGGCCCAGTACTTC. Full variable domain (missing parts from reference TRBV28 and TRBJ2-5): DVKVTQSSRYLVKRTGEKVFLECVQDMDHENMFWYRQDPGLGLRLIYFSYDVKMKEKGDIPEGYSVSREKKERFSLILESASTNQTSMYLCASSGRAQYFGPGTRLLVL.

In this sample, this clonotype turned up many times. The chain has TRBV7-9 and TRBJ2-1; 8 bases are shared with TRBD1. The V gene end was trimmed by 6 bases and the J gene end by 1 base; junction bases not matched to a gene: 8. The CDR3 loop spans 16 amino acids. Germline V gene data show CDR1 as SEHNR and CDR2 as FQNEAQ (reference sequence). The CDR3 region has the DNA TGTGCCAGCAGACTTCAGGGGGCCTTTTCCTACAATGAGCAGTTCTTC. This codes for CASRLQGAFSYNEQFF.

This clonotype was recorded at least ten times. The CDR3 spells CASSPVQGGRYTF. The CDR3 region has the DNA TGTGCCAGCAGTCCCGTACAGGGTGGAAGATACACCTTC. The chain recombines TRBV7-8 with TRBJ1-2; D is perhaps TRBD1 (6 bases). Looked up from germline, CDR1 is SGHVS and CDR2 is FQNEAQ. The ends were cut back, 6 bases at V and 11 bases at J, with 19 bases in the middle. This CDR3 comprises 13 residues. Full variable domain (remainder filled in from reference TRBV7-8 and TRBJ1-2): GAGVSQSPRYKVAKRGQDVALRCDPISGHVSLFWYQQALGQGPEFLTYFQNEAQLDKSGLPSDRFFAERPEGSVSTLKIQRTQQEDSAVYLCASSPVQGGRYTFGSGTRLTVV.

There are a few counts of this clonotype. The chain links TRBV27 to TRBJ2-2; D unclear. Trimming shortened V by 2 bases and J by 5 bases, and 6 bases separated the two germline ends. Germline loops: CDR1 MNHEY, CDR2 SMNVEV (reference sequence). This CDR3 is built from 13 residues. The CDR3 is CASSLVVTGELFF. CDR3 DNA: TGTGCCAGCAGTTTAGTTGTAACCGGGGAGCTGTTTTTT.

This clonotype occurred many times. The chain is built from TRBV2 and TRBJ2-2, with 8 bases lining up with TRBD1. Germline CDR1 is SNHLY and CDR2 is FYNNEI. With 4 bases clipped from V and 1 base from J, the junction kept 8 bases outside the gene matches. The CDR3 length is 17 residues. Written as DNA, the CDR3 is TGTGCCAGCAGTGTGCAGGGGGCCGGTTTGAACACCGGGGAGCTGTTTTTT. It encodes CASSVQGAGLNTGELFF. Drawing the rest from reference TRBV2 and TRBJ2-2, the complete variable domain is EPEVTQTPSHQVTQMGQEVILRCVPISNHLYFYWYRQILGQKVEFLVSFYNNEISEKSEIFDDQFSVERPDGSNFTLKIRSTKLEDSAMYFCASSVQGAGLNTGELFFGEGSRLTVL.

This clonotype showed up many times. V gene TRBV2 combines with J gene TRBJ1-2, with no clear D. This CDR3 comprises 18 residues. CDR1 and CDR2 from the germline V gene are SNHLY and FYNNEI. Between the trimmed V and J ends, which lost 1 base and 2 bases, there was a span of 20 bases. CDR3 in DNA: TGTGCCAGCAGTGAAGGCTTAGGCCGGGCCGACAAGAACTATGGCTACACCTTC. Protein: CASSEGLGRADKNYGYTF.

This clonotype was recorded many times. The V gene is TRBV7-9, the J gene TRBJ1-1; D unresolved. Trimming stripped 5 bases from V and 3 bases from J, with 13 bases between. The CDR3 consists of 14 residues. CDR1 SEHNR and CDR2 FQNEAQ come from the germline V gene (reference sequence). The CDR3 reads CASSPSVADTEAFF. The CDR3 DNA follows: TGTGCCAGCAGCCCCTCTGTTGCCGACACTGAAGCTTTCTTT.

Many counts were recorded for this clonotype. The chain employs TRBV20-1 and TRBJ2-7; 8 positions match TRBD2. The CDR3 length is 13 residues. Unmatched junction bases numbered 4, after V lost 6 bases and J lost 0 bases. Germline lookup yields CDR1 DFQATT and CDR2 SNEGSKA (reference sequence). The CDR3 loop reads CSALADYSYEQYF. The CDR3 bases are TGCAGTGCACTAGCGGATTACTCCTACGAGCAGTACTTC.

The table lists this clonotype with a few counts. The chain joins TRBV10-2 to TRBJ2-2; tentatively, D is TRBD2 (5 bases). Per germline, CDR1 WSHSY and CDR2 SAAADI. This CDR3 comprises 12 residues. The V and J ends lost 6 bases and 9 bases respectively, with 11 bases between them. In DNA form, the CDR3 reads TGCGCCAGCAGATCACTAGACAGGGAGCTGTTTTTT. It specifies CASRSLDRELFF.